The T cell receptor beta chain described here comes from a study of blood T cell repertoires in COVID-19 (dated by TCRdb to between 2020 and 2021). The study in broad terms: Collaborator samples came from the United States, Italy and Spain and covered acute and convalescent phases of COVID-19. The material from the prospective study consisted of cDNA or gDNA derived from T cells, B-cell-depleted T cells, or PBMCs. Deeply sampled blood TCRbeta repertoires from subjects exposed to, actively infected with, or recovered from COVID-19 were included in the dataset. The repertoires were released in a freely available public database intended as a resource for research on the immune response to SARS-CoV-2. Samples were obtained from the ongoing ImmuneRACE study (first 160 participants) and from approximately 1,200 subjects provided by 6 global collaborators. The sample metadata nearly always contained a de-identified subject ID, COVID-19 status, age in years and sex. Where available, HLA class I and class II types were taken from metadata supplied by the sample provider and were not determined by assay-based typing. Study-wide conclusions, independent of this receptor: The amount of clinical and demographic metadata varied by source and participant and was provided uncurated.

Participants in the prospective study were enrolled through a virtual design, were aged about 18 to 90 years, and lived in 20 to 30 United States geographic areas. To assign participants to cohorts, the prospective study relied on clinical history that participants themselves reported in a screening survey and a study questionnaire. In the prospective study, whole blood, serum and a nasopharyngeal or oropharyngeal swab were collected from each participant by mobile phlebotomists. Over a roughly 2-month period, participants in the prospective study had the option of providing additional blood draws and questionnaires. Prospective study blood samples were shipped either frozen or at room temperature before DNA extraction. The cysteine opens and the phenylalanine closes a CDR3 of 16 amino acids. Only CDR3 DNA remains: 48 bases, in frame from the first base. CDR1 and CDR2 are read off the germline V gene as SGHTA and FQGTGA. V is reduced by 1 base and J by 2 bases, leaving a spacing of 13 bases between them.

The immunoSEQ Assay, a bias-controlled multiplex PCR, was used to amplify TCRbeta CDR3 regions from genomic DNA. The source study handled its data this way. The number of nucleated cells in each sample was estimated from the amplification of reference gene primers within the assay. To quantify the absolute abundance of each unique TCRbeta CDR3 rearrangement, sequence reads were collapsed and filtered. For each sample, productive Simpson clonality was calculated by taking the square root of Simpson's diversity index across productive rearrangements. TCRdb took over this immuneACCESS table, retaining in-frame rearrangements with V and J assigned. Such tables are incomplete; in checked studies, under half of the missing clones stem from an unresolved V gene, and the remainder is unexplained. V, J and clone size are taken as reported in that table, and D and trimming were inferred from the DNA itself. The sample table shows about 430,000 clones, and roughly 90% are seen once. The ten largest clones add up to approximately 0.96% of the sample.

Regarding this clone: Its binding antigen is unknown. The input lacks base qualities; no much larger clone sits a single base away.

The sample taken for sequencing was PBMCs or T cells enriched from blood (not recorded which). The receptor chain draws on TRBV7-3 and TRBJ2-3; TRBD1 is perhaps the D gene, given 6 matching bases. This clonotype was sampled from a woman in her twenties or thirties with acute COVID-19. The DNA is TGTGCCAGCAGCTTAAGGGGGCAGGGGATCACAGATACGCAGTATTTT. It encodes CASSLRGQGITDTQYF.